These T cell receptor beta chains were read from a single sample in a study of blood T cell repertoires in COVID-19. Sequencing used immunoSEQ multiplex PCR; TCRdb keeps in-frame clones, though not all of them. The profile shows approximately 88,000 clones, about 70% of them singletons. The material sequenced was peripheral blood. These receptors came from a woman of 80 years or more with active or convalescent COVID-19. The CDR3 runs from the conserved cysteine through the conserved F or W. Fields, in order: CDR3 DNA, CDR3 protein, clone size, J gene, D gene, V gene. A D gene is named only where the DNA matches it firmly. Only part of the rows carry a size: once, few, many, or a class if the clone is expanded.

DNA: TGTGCCAGCAGTCCCCTCACGGGGACGGGGGGCAATCAGCCCCAGCATTTT
CDR3: CASSPLTGTGGNQPQHF
size: .
J: TRBJ1-5
D: .
V: TRBV28

DNA: TGTGCCAGCAGTGGGACAGGGGAAACTGGCGAGCAGTACTTC
CDR3: CASSGTGETGEQYF
size: few
J: TRBJ2-7
D: TRBD1
V: TRBV6-6

DNA: TGTGCCTGGAGTGTTGTGGCAACGCAAGGCTACACCTTC
CDR3: CAWSVVATQGYTF
size: .
J: TRBJ1-2
D: .
V: TRBV30

DNA: TGTGCCACTACCAGGAGGGACTCCTATGGCTACACCTTC
CDR3: CATTRRDSYGYTF
size: .
J: TRBJ1-2
D: .
V: TRBV6-5

DNA: TGCGCCAGCAGCCACCCATTTCGATCTCATCAGAGCACAGATACGCAGTATTTT
CDR3: CASSHPFRSHQSTDTQYF
size: few
J: TRBJ2-3
D: .
V: TRBV4-3

DNA: TGTGCCAGCAGCATGCGACAGGGGGAAAACACCATATATTTT
CDR3: CASSMRQGENTIYF
size: .
J: TRBJ1-3
D: TRBD1
V: TRBV7-9

DNA: TGTGCCAGTAGGGATCTAGACCCTAAGAGGTCTGGGGCCAACGTCCTGACTTTC
CDR3: CASRDLDPKRSGANVLTF
size: once
J: TRBJ2-6
D: .
V: TRBV19

DNA: TGTGCCAGCAGCCTACGGGACATCTACGAGCAGTACTTC
CDR3: CASSLRDIYEQYF
size: .
J: TRBJ2-7
D: .
V: TRBV7-9

DNA: TGTGCCAGCAGCGGGGGGGACGGTGGCTATACGCAGTATTTT
CDR3: CASSGGDGGYTQYF
size: .
J: TRBJ2-3
D: TRBD2
V: TRBV5-6

DNA: TGTGCCAGCAGCGTAGGAACCAGGGGCAACGAGCAGTACTTC
CDR3: CASSVGTRGNEQYF
size: .
J: TRBJ2-7
D: .
V: TRBV9

DNA: TGTGCCAGTTCCGACCGGGACAGGTCCTCCTACGAGCAGTACTTC
CDR3: CASSDRDRSSYEQYF
size: .
J: TRBJ2-7
D: TRBD1
V: TRBV19

DNA: TGTGCCAGCAGCAGCCCGACAGGGGGCTATGGCTACACCTTC
CDR3: CASSSPTGGYGYTF
size: .
J: TRBJ1-2
D: TRBD1
V: TRBV6-2/TRBV6-3

DNA: TGTGCCAGCCGAGCGGGGGGCGACAATGAGCAGTTCTTC
CDR3: CASRAGGDNEQFF
size: .
J: TRBJ2-1
D: TRBD2
V: TRBV2

DNA: TGTGCCAGCAGTGAAGCGGTGTTAACTAGCGGGGACAATGAGCAGTTCTTC
CDR3: CASSEAVLTSGDNEQFF
size: .
J: TRBJ2-1
D: TRBD2
V: TRBV6-1

DNA: TGTGCCAGTAGCGGGACAGGGGCGGGAAACACCATATATTTT
CDR3: CASSGTGAGNTIYF
size: .
J: TRBJ1-3
D: TRBD1
V: TRBV19

DNA: TGTGCCAGCAGCCCGACAGGGGCCCACACCGGGGAGCTGTTTTTT
CDR3: CASSPTGAHTGELFF
size: .
J: TRBJ2-2
D: TRBD1
V: TRBV7-9

DNA: TGCGCCAGCAGTATCGACCCTGGATCTGGGCAGGTTAATGAAAAACTGTTTTTT
CDR3: CASSIDPGSGQVNEKLFF
size: .
J: TRBJ1-4
D: .
V: TRBV10-2

DNA: TGCGCCAGCAGCTTGTGGGGGCCCGGGGAGCTGTTTTTT
CDR3: CASSLWGPGELFF
size: .
J: TRBJ2-2
D: .
V: TRBV5-1

DNA: TGTGCCAGCAGCCAACGGGAGTGGGGCACAGATACGCAGTATTTT
CDR3: CASSQREWGTDTQYF
size: .
J: TRBJ2-3
D: .
V: TRBV3-1/TRBV3-2

DNA: TGCGCCAGCAGCTTGCCCGGACAGCACGGGGTGAACACTGAAGCTTTCTTT
CDR3: CASSLPGQHGVNTEAFF
size: few
J: TRBJ1-1
D: .
V: TRBV5-1

DNA: TGTGCCAGCAGCACTATCAATCAGCCCCAGCATTTT
CDR3: CASSTINQPQHF
size: few
J: TRBJ1-5
D: .
V: TRBV6-2/TRBV6-3

DNA: TGTGCCAGCAGTGTTAGCGGAAAAGAGACCCAGTACTTC
CDR3: CASSVSGKETQYF
size: .
J: TRBJ2-5
D: .
V: TRBV7-9

DNA: TGTGCCAGCAGTACCGGGGAGCGACTAGCAACAGATACGCAGTATTTT
CDR3: CASSTGERLATDTQYF
size: .
J: TRBJ2-3
D: TRBD2
V: TRBV6-2/TRBV6-3

DNA: TGTGCCAGCAGTTTGAGGACAACTAATGAAAAACTGTTTTTT
CDR3: CASSLRTTNEKLFF
size: .
J: TRBJ1-4
D: .
V: TRBV6-2/TRBV6-3

DNA: TGCGCCAGCAGCGCCCTACAGGGGGCGAGAGAGACCCAGTACTTC
CDR3: CASSALQGARETQYF
size: .
J: TRBJ2-5
D: TRBD1
V: TRBV5-1

DNA: TGTGCCAGCAGTTCCCAAGGGGCGGGGGGTGAGACCCAGTACTTC
CDR3: CASSSQGAGGETQYF
size: .
J: TRBJ2-5
D: TRBD2
V: TRBV6-6

DNA: TGTGCCAGCAGTGAAATGGGAAAGGGGGCCGGTGCGGCTCAGCCCCAGCATTTT
CDR3: CASSEMGKGAGAAQPQHF
size: .
J: TRBJ1-5
D: TRBD1
V: TRBV6-1

DNA: TGTGCCAGCAGCGACGGACAGTTAGTGGCGAAAGGCTACACCTTC
CDR3: CASSDGQLVAKGYTF
size: .
J: TRBJ1-2
D: .
V: TRBV5-5

DNA: TGTGCCAGCAGCCCAAGACAGGGAGATGGCTACACCTTC
CDR3: CASSPRQGDGYTF
size: .
J: TRBJ1-2
D: TRBD1
V: TRBV11-1

DNA: TGTGCCAGCAGCTTCAGGGTAGATCAGCCCCAGCATTTT
CDR3: CASSFRVDQPQHF
size: .
J: TRBJ1-5
D: .
V: TRBV7-9

DNA: TGTGCCAGCAGCTTAGGGGTCTTACAGGGGTACAGGGAGACCCAGTACTTC
CDR3: CASSLGVLQGYRETQYF
size: .
J: TRBJ2-5
D: TRBD1
V: TRBV7-8

DNA: TGTGCCAGCTCCATGGACAGGGGATTGCCAGATACGCAGTATTTT
CDR3: CASSMDRGLPDTQYF
size: .
J: TRBJ2-3
D: TRBD1
V: TRBV18

DNA: TGTGCCATCAGGGGACAGGTCAACTATGGCTACACCTTC
CDR3: CAIRGQVNYGYTF
size: .
J: TRBJ1-2
D: TRBD1
V: TRBV10-3

DNA: TGTGCCAGCAGAGAGATACAGGGGGCGATGGCTTTCTTT
CDR3: CASREIQGAMAFF
size: .
J: TRBJ1-1
D: TRBD1
V: TRBV6-5

DNA: TGTGCCAGCAGCGTAGCATCGGGGGGGGGCACAGATACGCAGTATTTT
CDR3: CASSVASGGGTDTQYF
size: few
J: TRBJ2-3
D: TRBD2
V: TRBV9